Listed here are 3 T cell receptor beta chains from one sample, sequenced in a study of Graves' ophthalmopathy and Graves' hyperthyroidism. The study amplified TCR beta CDR3 regions using RNA transcripts. HTBI primers were employed in first-round RT-PCR, then a second-round multiplex PCR followed. From the multiplex PCR reads, TCRdb called clonotypes with MiXCR, one entry per CDR3 protein. The data contain roughly 600,000 distinct CDR3 sequences, 35% to 45% of them singletons. Sequenced input: peripheral blood or thyroid tissue (not recorded which). Receptors originate from an adult man with Graves' hyperthyroidism.

This clonotype was recorded many times. The chain has TRBV6-1 and TRBJ2-7, with a tentative D call TRBD2 (6 bases). V gave up 3 bases and J gave up 2 bases, with 8 bases separating them. The CDR3 covers 13 residues. Germline CDR1 reads MNHNS; CDR2 reads SASEGT. In nucleotides, the CDR3 is TGTGCCAGCAGTGAGGGAGGTACCTACGAGCAGTACTTC. Its protein product is CASSEGGTYEQYF.

In this sample, this clonotype turned up many times. The chain couples TRBV15 to TRBJ1-4; no clear D gene. The CDR3 is 18 residues long. Germline V gene lookup returns CDR1 LNHNV and CDR2 YYDKDF (reference sequence). The V end lost 0 bases, the J end lost 8 bases, and 22 bases lay between the germline ends. The CDR3: CATSRDYSGGNTGEKLFF. CDR3 DNA: TGTGCCACCAGCAGAGATTACAGTGGAGGGAACACCGGGGAAAAACTGTTTTTT.

This clonotype was observed at least ten times. The rearrangement joins TRBV6-5 to TRBJ1-1, with D maybe TRBD1 (6 bases). The CDR3 has 15 residues. The V gene lost 4 bases and the J gene lost 6 bases, with 18 bases spanning the gap. Germline values: CDR1 MNHEY, CDR2 SVGAGI. DNA of the CDR3: TGTGCCAGCAGTTCAGACGGGGGCAGGGGCGCTGAAGCTTTCTTT. Translation: CASSSDGGRGAEAFF.